The rows below give T cell receptor beta chains drawn from one sample of a study of Tregs in tolerant kidney transplant recipients. Produced via immunoSEQ multiplex PCR; TCRdb's table is partial and in-frame only. Of about 120,000 clones in the sample, around 91% were seen once. The sequencing input was CD4+ T cells from blood. The receptors come from a human donor in good health. The conserved cysteine and the conserved F or W are not part of the CDR3 here. Fields, in order: V gene, CDR3 protein.

TRBV5-1	ASSGVAGSAYNSPLH
TRBV5-6	ASSLVKQGALNTEAF
TRBV7-8	ASSPPLRVGHEQY
TRBV6-6	ASSYSGTSGYEQY
TRBV7-9	ASSSGLAYNEQF
TRBV6-5	ASNSIGQSYEQY
TRBV19	ATAWAVGSYEQY
TRBV4-1	ASSQDINSGGQRYREQY
TRBV30	AWKKRGAGELF
TRBV29-1	SGVRQANTEAF
TRBV12-5	ASGIGGREQY
TRBV7-9	ANLRTGYNEQF
TRBV4-2	ASSQDPPRPTEAF
TRBV5-1	ASSPSPSGIQY
TRBV6-1	ASSEQGYALETQY
TRBV5-1	ASSLVVAGGELF
TRBV30	AWSTGRDNQPQH
TRBV7-2	ASSLRPRGSGNTIY
TRBV4-1	ASSQAAGRNTGELF
TRBV27	ATGGNYGYT
TRBV11-2	ASSLKGNAYEQY
TRBV9	ASSPGQRANYGYT
TRBV19	ASKPSPDSTGELF
TRBV27	ASHPRLIQRATNEKLF
TRBV5-1	ASKVIAGDTGELF
TRBV7-8	ASSGGRGGTGELF
TRBV29-1	SVGQGANQPQH
TRBV5-1	ASSPIDRDDTEAF
TRBV11-2	ASSLDQHSNQPQH
TRBV14	ASSHSRDGSSYNEQF
TRBV28	ASSLTGAEQY
TRBV2	ASRGGVNQPQH
TRBV7-8	ASSLHRADYGYT
TRBV19	ASNTYQGYGYT
TRBV19	ASSDSYFLTGGDGYT
TRBV12-5	ASVSEGIYRNQPQH
TRBV10-3	AIGDRGRDTQY
TRBV21-1	ASSKEGRPTNEKLF
TRBV6-1	ASSNRVRTAYGYT
TRBV6-6	ASSVGRVYEQY
TRBV5-4	ASSRGPQETQY
TRBV9	ASSVAGVTTDTQY
TRBV27	ASRLQGYSNQPQH
TRBV4-2	ASSQDVGRTGGSLAKNIQY
TRBV6-1	ASSDYSGTWV
TRBV20-1	SASIGEQY
TRBV7-8	ASSLVGTSGWDTQY
TRBV2	ASKTGVVTDTQY
TRBV27	ASSSNSLGGELF
TRBV4-2	ASSQGVYGYT
TRBV5-6	ASSFGNSPLH
TRBV5-6	ASSPTGATNEKLF
TRBV10-3	AISESWTGQY
TRBV5-1	ASSLDRDYGYT
TRBV5-1	ASRSGGYEQY
TRBV5-1	ASSLTTSGGGTDTQY
TRBV5-1	ASSLGTGSRQPQH